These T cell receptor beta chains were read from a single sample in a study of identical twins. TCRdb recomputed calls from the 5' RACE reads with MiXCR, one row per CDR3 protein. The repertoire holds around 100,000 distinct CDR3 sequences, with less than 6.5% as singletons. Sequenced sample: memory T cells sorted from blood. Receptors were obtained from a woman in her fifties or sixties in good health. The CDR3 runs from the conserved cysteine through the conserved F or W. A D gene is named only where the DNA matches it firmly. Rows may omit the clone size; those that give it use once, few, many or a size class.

CDR3: CASSLEGVDKQFF
DNA: TGTGCCAGCAGCTTAGAGGGAGTGGATAAGCAGTTCTTC
size: -
V: TRBV7-9
D: -
J: TRBJ2-1

CDR3: CASSGLAGAGELFF
DNA: TGCGCCAGCAGCGGACTAGCGGGGGCCGGGGAGCTGTTTTTT
size: many
V: TRBV5-1
D: TRBD2
J: TRBJ2-2

CDR3: CASSLDVVVEQFF
DNA: TGTGCCAGCAGCTTGGACGTTGTGGTTGAGCAGTTCTTC
size: -
V: TRBV5-4
D: -
J: TRBJ2-1

CDR3: CASSPLKQGGGANVLTF
DNA: TGTGCCAGCTCACCTTTGAAACAGGGTGGCGGGGCCAACGTCCTGACTTTC
size: many
V: TRBV18
D: -
J: TRBJ2-6

CDR3: CASSPPGPYGYTF
DNA: TGTGCCAGCAGCCCCCCGGGGCCTTATGGCTACACCTTC
size: many
V: TRBV7-9
D: -
J: TRBJ1-2

CDR3: CASSVPGTGLRDETQYF
DNA: TGTGCCAGCAGCGTGCCCGGGACAGGGTTGAGGGACGAGACCCAGTACTTC
size: many
V: TRBV9
D: TRBD1
J: TRBJ2-5

CDR3: CVSSLIAGGRRTGELFF
DNA: TGTGTAAGCAGCTTAATAGCGGGAGGCCGGCGGACCGGGGAGCTGTTTTTT
size: -
V: TRBV7-3
D: TRBD2
J: TRBJ2-2

CDR3: CASSDNRGQQFF
DNA: TGCGCCAGCAGCGATAACCGGGGGCAGCAGTTCTTC
size: many
V: TRBV10-1
D: -
J: TRBJ2-1

CDR3: CASSSEMNTEAFF
DNA: TGCGCCAGCAGCTCAGAAATGAACACTGAAGCTTTCTTT
size: many
V: TRBV5-1
D: -
J: TRBJ1-1

CDR3: CASSLDSHPGTEAFF
DNA: TGCGCCAGCAGCTTAGATTCCCATCCGGGCACTGAAGCTTTCTTT
size: many
V: TRBV5-1
D: -
J: TRBJ1-1

CDR3: CASSSGQLNYGYTF
DNA: TGTGCCAGCAGTTCCGGACAGCTTAACTATGGCTACACCTTC
size: few
V: TRBV6-5
D: -
J: TRBJ1-2

CDR3: CASSRPRGDEQFF
DNA: TGTGCCAGCAGCCGCCCCCGGGGCGATGAGCAGTTCTTC
size: -
V: TRBV3-1
D: -
J: TRBJ2-1

CDR3: CASSQYTAELNYGYTF
DNA: TGCGCCAGCAGCCAATATACGGCAGAGCTTAACTATGGCTACACCTTC
size: many
V: TRBV4-1
D: -
J: TRBJ1-2

CDR3: CASSQESQLSGANVLTF
DNA: TGTGCCAGCAGCCAAGAAAGTCAGCTAAGTGGGGCCAACGTCCTGACTTTC
size: many
V: TRBV3-1
D: -
J: TRBJ2-6

CDR3: CASEPGHKNIQYF
DNA: TGTGCCAGCGAGCCCGGACACAAAAACATTCAGTACTTC
size: many
V: TRBV5-5
D: -
J: TRBJ2-4

CDR3: CASSWVAGLWETQYF
DNA: TGTGCCAGCAGTTGGGTGGCAGGGTTATGGGAGACCCAGTACTTC
size: many
V: TRBV28
D: -
J: TRBJ2-5

CDR3: CASAVGGMNTEAFF
DNA: TGTGCCAGCGCGGTGGGGGGTATGAACACTGAAGCTTTCTTT
size: -
V: TRBV6-2/TRBV6-3
D: -
J: TRBJ1-1

CDR3: CASSPRASGRANEQFF
DNA: TGTGCCAGCAGCCCTAGGGCCAGCGGGAGGGCCAATGAGCAGTTCTTC
size: many
V: TRBV12-3/TRBV12-4
D: TRBD2
J: TRBJ2-1

CDR3: CASSQDRSWTSGLLGTDTQYF
DNA: TGCGCCAGCAGCCAAGATCGGTCGTGGACTAGCGGGTTATTGGGCACAGATACGCAGTATTTT
size: many
V: TRBV4-1
D: TRBD2
J: TRBJ2-3

CDR3: CASSPGPGEHQPQHF
DNA: TGCGCCAGCAGCCCAGGCCCGGGGGAACATCAGCCCCAGCATTTT
size: many
V: TRBV5-1
D: -
J: TRBJ1-5

CDR3: CASSFDRGQSTEAFF
DNA: TGTGCCAGCAGTTTCGACAGGGGCCAGTCCACTGAAGCTTTCTTT
size: -
V: TRBV2
D: TRBD1
J: TRBJ1-1

CDR3: CASSWGTGSNEQFF
DNA: TGTGCCAGCAGCTGGGGGACAGGGAGTAATGAGCAGTTCTTC
size: many
V: TRBV12-3/TRBV12-4
D: TRBD1
J: TRBJ2-1